This T cell receptor beta chain was obtained from a study of naive and memory T cell subsets. Study outcomes and limitations: This RNA-based method may be sensitive to activation-related transcript changes.

The library had UMIs added by 3' ligation of an oligonucleotide to TCR cDNA. Germline V gene lookup returns CDR1 MNHEY and CDR2 SMNVEV (reference sequence). The CDR3 loop spans 15 amino acids. The germline V and J ends were trimmed by 7 bases and 0 bases, with 10 bases remaining between them. The sample holds a few counts of this clonotype. Its antigen is currently unknown. Four PCR rounds used nested alpha and beta constant region primers plus the SP2 primer. In TCRdb, the 5' RACE reads were re-called with MiXCR into one record per CDR3 protein. The sample has roughly 60,000 distinct CDR3 sequences, 7% to 8% seen once.

The clonotype originates from a female donor in good health. This sequence joins TRBV27 and TRBJ1-6; D remains unclear. CDR3 region: CASNWGSSYNSPLHF. CDR3 nucleotide sequence: TGTGCCAGCAATTGGGGTAGCTCCTATAATTCACCCCTCCACTTT.